This TCR beta chain was retrieved from a study of T cells in Graves' hyperthyroidism and ophthalmopathy. This clonotype was observed at least ten times. RNA transcripts yielded amplified TCR beta CDR3 regions. Carried out on the TCR CDR3, a first-round RT-PCR used the HTBI primer set. TCRdb ran MiXCR on the multiplex PCR reads and lists one entry per CDR3 protein. The table includes 600,000 to 650,000 distinct CDR3 sequences, 15% to 20% detected once. V gave up 4 bases and J gave up 2 bases, with 4 bases separating them. The germline V gene encodes CDR1 LGHDT and CDR2 YNNKEL (reference sequence). There are 12 residues in the CDR3. Absence of ophthalmopathy progression within 18 months defined stable Graves' hyperthyroidism.

This chain uses TRBV3-1 with TRBJ2-3; D is ambiguous. Sequenced input: blood. The TCR comes from a woman aged 30 to 39 with Graves' hyperthyroidism. The chain's CDR3 is CASSLHTDTQYF. The CDR3 DNA reads as TGTGCCAGCAGCCTCCACACAGATACGCAGTATTTT.